Listed below are T cell receptor beta chains from one sample, sequenced in a study of blood T cell repertoires in COVID-19. Generated by immunoSEQ multiplex PCR, the TCRdb table keeps only in-frame clones and is missing some. The sample has roughly 36,000 clones; about 85% are singletons. Source material: peripheral blood. All receptors derive from a man aged 60-69 years with acute or convalescent COVID-19. Each CDR3 is given with its conserved first and last residue. D genes are given only for firm matches. Some rows mark clone size as missing; the rest say once, few, many or name a class of expanded clone.

>TRBV30|17|NA|TRBJ2-1|TRBD2
CAWSPRTSGSRYNEQFF
TGTGCCTGGAGTCCTCGGACTAGCGGGAGTCGATACAATGAGCAGTTCTTC
>TRBV10-3|13|few|TRBJ1-2|NA
CAINPDSNYGYTF
TGTGCCATCAATCCGGACAGTAACTATGGCTACACCTTC
>TRBV3-1/TRBV3-2|15|NA|TRBJ2-2|TRBD1
CASSQGTGVTGELFF
TGTGCCAGCAGCCAAGGGACAGGGGTCACCGGGGAGCTGTTTTTT
>TRBV27|17|NA|TRBJ2-7|NA
CASSLRAGQLGSYEQYF
TGTGCCAGCAGTTTAAGGGCAGGACAGTTGGGCTCCTACGAGCAGTACTTC
>TRBV7-2|13|NA|TRBJ1-1|NA
CASSFQPGQEAFF
TGTGCCAGCAGCTTCCAGCCCGGACAGGAAGCTTTCTTT
>TRBV6-5|11|NA|TRBJ1-1|NA
CASSWYGEAFF
TGTGCCAGCAGTTGGTACGGTGAAGCTTTCTTT
>TRBV11-1|13|NA|TRBJ1-1|NA
CASSLAPAPSAFF
TGTGCCAGCAGCTTAGCGCCAGCGCCGTCAGCTTTCTTT
>TRBV10-1|14|NA|TRBJ1-4|TRBD1
CASSSGQMNEKLFF
TGCGCCAGCAGCTCGGGACAGATGAATGAAAAACTGTTTTTT
>TRBV2|13|NA|TRBJ1-1|NA
CASSENGGWKAFF
TGTGCCAGCAGTGAGAATGGGGGCTGGAAAGCTTTCTTT
>TRBV2|16|once|TRBJ1-4|NA
CASSEGFGRANEKLFF
TGTGCCAGCAGTGAAGGGTTCGGGAGGGCGAATGAAAAACTGTTTTTT
>TRBV7-2|15|few|TRBJ2-5|NA
CASSSRGGEGETQYF
TGTGCCAGCAGCTCTAGGGGAGGAGAAGGAGAGACCCAGTACTTC
>TRBV30|16|NA|TRBJ2-3|TRBD2
CAWSPQPSGGRDTQYF
TGTGCCTGGAGTCCTCAGCCTAGCGGGGGGAGAGATACGCAGTATTTT
>TRBV19|15|NA|TRBJ1-4|NA
CASTDYGGGNEKLFF
TGTGCCAGTACCGACTACGGGGGAGGTAATGAAAAACTGTTTTTT
>TRBV3-1/TRBV3-2|14|NA|TRBJ2-5|NA
CASSQVAAGETQYF
TGTGCCAGCAGCCAAGTTGCGGCGGGAGAGACCCAGTACTTC
>TRBV7-2|15|NA|TRBJ2-6|NA
CASSQRAPGANVLTF
TGTGCCAGCAGCCAGCGGGCCCCTGGGGCCAACGTCCTGACTTTC
>TRBV29-1|11|few|TRBJ1-2|NA
CSAGEGYGYTF
TGCAGCGCTGGGGAGGGATATGGCTACACCTTC
>TRBV5-4|15|NA|TRBJ2-1|TRBD1
CASSLGQGSYNEQFF
TGTGCCAGCAGCTTGGGACAGGGCTCCTACAATGAGCAGTTCTTC
>TRBV9|15|NA|TRBJ2-3|NA
CASSPGPGRLYTQYF
TGTGCCAGCAGCCCAGGCCCGGGGAGGTTGTACACGCAGTATTTT
>TRBV4-2|15|NA|TRBJ1-5|TRBD1
CASSQAGGMYQPQHF
TGTGCCAGCAGCCAAGCAGGGGGCATGTATCAGCCCCAGCATTTT
>TRBV30|15|NA|TRBJ1-6|NA
CAWIGSGRNNSPLHF
TGTGCCTGGATTGGGTCCGGGAGAAACAATTCACCCCTCCACTTT
>TRBV6-5|14|NA|TRBJ1-5|TRBD1
CASSPTGGQQPQHF
TGTGCCAGCAGTCCGACAGGGGGCCAACAGCCCCAGCATTTT
>TRBV12-3/TRBV12-4|12|NA|TRBJ1-2|NA
CASSPGRGGYTF
TGTGCCAGCAGCCCAGGGCGGGGTGGCTACACCTTC
>TRBV5-6|13|NA|TRBJ2-7|NA
CASSLAGFLEQYF
TGTGCCAGCAGCTTGGCAGGGTTCCTCGAGCAGTACTTC
>TRBV6-6|13|NA|TRBJ1-5|TRBD1
CASGQEENQPQHF
TGTGCCAGCGGACAGGAGGAGAATCAGCCCCAGCATTTT
>TRBV4-1|12|NA|TRBJ2-5|NA
CASQGIQETQYF
TGCGCCAGTCAGGGTATCCAAGAGACCCAGTACTTC